This T cell receptor (beta chain) stems from a study of control samples from healthy donors and cancer patients. The ends lost 4 bases at V and 3 bases at J; junction bases unmatched: 1. The CDR3 extends over 14 amino acids. The germline gives CDR1 MRHNA, CDR2 SNTAGT. The table came from immunoSEQ multiplex PCR; TCRdb's copy has only in-frame clones and leaves some out. The sample includes 150,000 or so clones, 85% to 95% of them seen just once. In its sample, this clone was seen once. This TCR was sampled from a man aged 40-49 years in good health. The chain is built from TRBV6-4 and TRBJ2-3, with 10 positions matching TRBD2. The sample taken for sequencing was blood. CDR3 sequence: CASSASGGTDTQYF. The CDR3 nucleotides read TGTGCCAGCAGTGCTAGCGGGGGTACAGATACGCAGTATTTT.